This T cell receptor beta chain was identified during a study of T cell responses to AZD1222 COVID-19 vaccine. Looked up from germline, CDR1 is SNHLY and CDR2 is FYNNEI. This CDR3 has 15 amino acids. V shed 6 bases and J 6 bases; nucleotides not matched to a gene: 12. Data came from immunoSEQ multiplex PCR; TCRdb stores just in-frame clones and leaves some out. This sample has 80,000 to 90,000 clones, with less than 90% found just once. This sequence originates from an adult who received the AZD1222 COVID-19 vaccine. The sequenced sample was peripheral blood, obtained 28 days after the second AZD1222 dose. The rearrangement joins TRBV2 to TRBJ1-2; TRBD1 matches 8 bases. This CDR3 reads CASRLRGRGLDGYTF. CDR3 in DNA: TGTGCCAGCAGACTCAGGGGGCGAGGGTTAGATGGCTACACCTTC.